The clone carrying this T cell receptor (beta chain) was recorded many times. Its antigen is still unknown. The time point denotes: patch test 1, 2 weeks after DPC sensitization. Treatment denoted: therapeutic diphenylcyclopropenone sensitization with weekly scalp DPC. TCRdb re-derived calls from the RACE reads in MiXCR, one entry per CDR3 protein. Of some 380,000 distinct CDR3 sequences in the sample, 4.8% were seen once. The sample belongs to a study of human T cells and chemical hapten exposure. Study results and caveats: No shift was seen in TCRs above 1 in 1000 frequency with DPC sensitization. Healthy individuals' immune responses may differ from those of donors, who had alopecia.

The CDR3 length is 12 residues. Trimming removed 2 bases at V and 8 bases at J, with 9 bases between. The germline gives CDR1 MDHEN, CDR2 SYDVKM. The TCR sequence derives from a woman between 45 and 65 years old with alopecia areata. Some clones in this sample may be carry-over from other donors' samples. The input for sequencing was whole blood, taken in connection with sensitization to the hapten diphenylcyclopropenone (DPC). The V gene is TRBV28, the J gene TRBJ1-2; D ambiguous. The CDR3 bases are TGTGCCAGCAGTTTACAACCAGGCGGCTACACCTTC. It yields the protein CASSLQPGGYTF.